These 19 T cell receptor beta chains were all obtained from the same sample, sequenced in a study of monozygotic twins with inflammatory bowel disease. TCRdb reprocessed the 5' RACE reads; each CDR3 protein has one entry and no DNA is given. The listing contains some 130,000 distinct CDR3 sequences. Source material: blood. These receptors were collected from a human donor with ulcerative colitis or Crohn's disease, or a healthy co-twin of an affected twin (not recorded which).

V usage is TRBV4-1 and J usage is TRBJ2-1; TCRdb names TRBD2, which stays unverified in the absence of DNA. This CDR3 is built from 17 residues. CDR1 MGHRA and CDR2 YSYEKL come from the germline V gene. The CDR3 region is CASSQGVGGAGYNEQFF.

This chain links TRBV24-1 with TRBJ2-2; TCRdb reports TRBD1, a call that lacks DNA to check it against. The V gene's germline CDR1 is KGHDR and CDR2 SFDVKD. The CDR3 is made up of 15 amino acids. The CDR3 loop is CATSGDRRNTGELFF.

This rearrangement joins TRBV28 to TRBJ2-2. The CDR3 length is 15 residues. Germline CDR1 MDHEN, CDR2 SYDVKM. CDR3 region: CASEARTSGTGELFF.

This chain links TRBV19 with TRBJ1-5; with no DNA, the TCRdb D assignment of TRBD1 cannot be verified. The CDR3 has 16 residues. CDR1 and CDR2 (germline): LNHDA, SQIVND (reference sequence). CDR3 in amino acids: CASSIEGHRSNQPQHF.

The chain carries TRBV6-2 or TRBV6-3 and TRBJ2-6. The CDR3 runs 13 residues. Per germline, CDR1 MNHEY and CDR2 SVGEGT. CDR3 loop: CASTLSGANVLTF.

CDR3 protein: CASSPDRVADEQYF. The rearrangement links TRBV5-1 to TRBJ2-7; the D gene TCRdb calls, TRBD1, cannot be checked with no DNA. The CDR3 runs to 14 residues. Germline V gene lookup returns CDR1 SGHRS and CDR2 YFSETQ.

The chain carries TRBV6-2 or TRBV6-3 and TRBJ1-5. The germline gives CDR1 MNHEY, CDR2 SVGEGT. The CDR3 sequence is 14 residues long. The CDR3 protein is CASTQRGSNQPQHF.

CDR3: CATSDPPPYGEQFF. The chain has TRBV24-1 and TRBJ2-1; TCRdb picks TRBD1, but there is no DNA to check that call. This CDR3 is 14 amino acids long. The germline V gene encodes CDR1 KGHDR and CDR2 SFDVKD.

The chain uses TRBV7-3 and TRBJ2-6. Germline lookup yields CDR1 SGHTA and CDR2 FQGTGA. The CDR3 runs to 14 residues. This CDR3 reads CASGMSSGANVLTF.

The V gene is TRBV7-2, the J gene TRBJ2-4; TCRdb proposes TRBD1, but this gene call is untestable without DNA. CDR3 length: 16 residues. CDR1 is SGHTA, CDR2 FQGNSA, per germline. The CDR3 reads CASSFRVGAPKNIQYF.

The rearrangement links TRBV20-1 to TRBJ1-5; the TCRdb D gene call, TRBD1, has no DNA to confirm it. CDR1 is DFQATT and CDR2 is SNEGSKA in the germline V gene (reference sequence). The CDR3 sequence is 13 residues long. CDR3 amino acids: CSRGQGSGQPQHF.

The chain uses TRBV19 and TRBJ2-1; as DNA is missing, the TRBD1 call by TCRdb cannot be tested. CDR1 LNHDA and CDR2 SQIVND come from the germline V gene (reference sequence). CDR3 length: 14 residues. This CDR3 reads CASSIDEGRDEQFF.

V is TRBV10-3 and J is TRBJ1-6; with no DNA, the TCRdb D assignment of TRBD1 cannot be verified. This CDR3 is built from 13 residues. Germline V gene data show CDR1 as ENHRY and CDR2 as SYGVKD. CDR3 residues: CAISTGGPSPLHF.

The genes are TRBV30 and TRBJ2-7; TCRdb's assignment of TRBD1 cannot be checked, as there is no DNA. This CDR3 region has 13 residues. Looked up from germline, CDR1 is GTSNPN and CDR2 is SVGIG (reference sequence). CDR3: CACGTNAFYEQYF.

The V gene is TRBV28, the J gene TRBJ2-1; with no DNA, the TCRdb D assignment of TRBD2 cannot be verified. The CDR3 contains 18 residues. Germline V gene data show CDR1 as MDHEN and CDR2 as SYDVKM. CDR3 protein: CASSLGVSTSGRYNEQFF.

The chain uses TRBV29-1 and TRBJ2-5; the D gene TCRdb calls, TRBD1, cannot be checked with no DNA. The CDR3 is 13 residues long. Germline V lookup: CDR1 SQVTM, CDR2 ANQGSEA. This CDR3 reads CSVRQGAGETQYF.

The rearrangement links TRBV19 to TRBJ2-3; TCRdb selects TRBD2, and the lack of DNA leaves this call unchecked. This CDR3 has 13 amino acids. Germline CDR1 and CDR2: LNHDA and SQIVND (reference sequence). The CDR3 loop is CATRLARTDTQYF.

The genes are TRBV5-1 and TRBJ2-7; TCRdb's D call of TRBD1 is untestable without DNA. From germline, CDR1 is SGHRS and CDR2 YFSETQ. The CDR3 has 14 amino acids. CDR3 protein: CASSRGDPAYEQYF.

The chain couples TRBV12-3 or TRBV12-4 to TRBJ2-5; the D call of TRBD1 rests on TCRdb alone, since no DNA is present to check it. The CDR3 runs to 16 residues. The chain's CDR3 is CASSLGLGGPQETQYF.